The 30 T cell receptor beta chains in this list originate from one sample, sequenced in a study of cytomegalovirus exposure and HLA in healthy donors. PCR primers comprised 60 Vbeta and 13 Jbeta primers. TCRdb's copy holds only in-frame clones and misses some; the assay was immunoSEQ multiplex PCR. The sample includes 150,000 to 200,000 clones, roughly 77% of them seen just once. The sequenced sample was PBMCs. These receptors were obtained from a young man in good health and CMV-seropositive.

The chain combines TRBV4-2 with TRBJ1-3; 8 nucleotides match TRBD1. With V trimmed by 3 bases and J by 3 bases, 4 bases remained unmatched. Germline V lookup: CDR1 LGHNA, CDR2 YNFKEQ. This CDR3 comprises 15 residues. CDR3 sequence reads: CASSQRTGYGNTIYF. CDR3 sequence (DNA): TGTGCCAGCAGCCAGAGGACAGGGTATGGAAACACCATATATTTT.

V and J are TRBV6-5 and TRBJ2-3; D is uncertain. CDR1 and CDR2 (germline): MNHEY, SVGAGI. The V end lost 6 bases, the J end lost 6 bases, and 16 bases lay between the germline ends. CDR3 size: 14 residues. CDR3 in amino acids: CASSNITSADTQYF. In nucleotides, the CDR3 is TGTGCCAGCAGCAACATCACCTCCGCTGATACGCAGTATTTT.

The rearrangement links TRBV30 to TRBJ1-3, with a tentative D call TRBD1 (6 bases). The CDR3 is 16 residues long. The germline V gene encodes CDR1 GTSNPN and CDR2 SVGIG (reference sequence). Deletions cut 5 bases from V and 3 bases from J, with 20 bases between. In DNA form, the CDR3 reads TGTGCCTGGGCGCTGTCAGGGGCCCAGCGTGGAAACACCATATATTTT. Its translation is CAWALSGAQRGNTIYF.

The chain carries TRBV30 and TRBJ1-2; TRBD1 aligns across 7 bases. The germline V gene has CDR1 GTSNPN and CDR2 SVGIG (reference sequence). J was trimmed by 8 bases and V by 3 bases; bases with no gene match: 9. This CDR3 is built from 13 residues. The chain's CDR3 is CAWRTGREGGYTF. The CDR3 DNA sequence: TGTGCCTGGAGGACAGGGAGAGAAGGAGGCTACACCTTC.

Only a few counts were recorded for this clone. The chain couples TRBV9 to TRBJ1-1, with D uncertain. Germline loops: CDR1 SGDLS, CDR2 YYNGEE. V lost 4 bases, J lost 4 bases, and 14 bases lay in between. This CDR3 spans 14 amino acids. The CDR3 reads CASSLVGQGTEAFF. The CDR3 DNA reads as TGTGCCAGCAGCCTGGTTGGGCAAGGCACTGAAGCTTTCTTT.

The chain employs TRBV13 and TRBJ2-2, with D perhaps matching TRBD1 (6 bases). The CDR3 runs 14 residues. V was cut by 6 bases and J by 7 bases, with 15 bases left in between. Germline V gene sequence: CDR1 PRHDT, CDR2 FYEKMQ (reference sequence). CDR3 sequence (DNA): TGTGCCAGCAGTCCAAACAGGGCGGGCGGGGAGCTGTTTTTT. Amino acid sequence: CASSPNRAGGELFF.

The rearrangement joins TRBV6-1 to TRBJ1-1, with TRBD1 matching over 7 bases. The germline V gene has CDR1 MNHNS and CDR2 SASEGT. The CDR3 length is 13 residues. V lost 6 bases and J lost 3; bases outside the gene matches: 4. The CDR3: CASSGTGDTEAFF. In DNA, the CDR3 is TGTGCCAGCAGCGGTACAGGGGACACTGAAGCTTTCTTT.

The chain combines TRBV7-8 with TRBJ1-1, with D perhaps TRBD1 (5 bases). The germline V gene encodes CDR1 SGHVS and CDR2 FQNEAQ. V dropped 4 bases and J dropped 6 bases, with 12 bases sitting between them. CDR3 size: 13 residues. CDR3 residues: CASSSGGSAEAFF. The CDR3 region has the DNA TGTGCCAGCAGCTCCGGGGGTAGTGCTGAAGCTTTCTTT.

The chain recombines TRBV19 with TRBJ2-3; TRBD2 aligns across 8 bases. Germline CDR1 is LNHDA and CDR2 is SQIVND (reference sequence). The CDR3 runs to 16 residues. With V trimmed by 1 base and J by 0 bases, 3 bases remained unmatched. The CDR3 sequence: CASSIASGRSTDTQYF. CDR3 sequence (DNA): TGTGCCAGTAGTATAGCTAGCGGGCGTAGCACAGATACGCAGTATTTT. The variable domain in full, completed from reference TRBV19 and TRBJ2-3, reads DGGITQSPKYLFRKEGQNVTLSCEQNLNHDAMYWYRQDPGQGLRLIYYSQIVNDFQKGDIAEGYSVSREKKESFPLTVTSAQKNPTAFYLCASSIASGRSTDTQYFGPGTRLTVL.

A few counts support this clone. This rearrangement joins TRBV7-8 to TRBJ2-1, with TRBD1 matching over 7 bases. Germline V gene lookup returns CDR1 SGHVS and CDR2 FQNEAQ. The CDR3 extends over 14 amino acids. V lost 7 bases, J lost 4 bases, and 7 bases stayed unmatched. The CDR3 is CASTPDRLYNEQFF. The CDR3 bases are TGTGCCAGCACCCCGGACAGGTTGTACAATGAGCAGTTCTTC. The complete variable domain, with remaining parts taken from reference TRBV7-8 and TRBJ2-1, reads GAGVSQSPRYKVAKRGQDVALRCDPISGHVSLFWYQQALGQGPEFLTYFQNEAQLDKSGLPSDRFFAERPEGSVSTLKIQRTQQEDSAVYLCASTPDRLYNEQFFGPGTRLTVL.

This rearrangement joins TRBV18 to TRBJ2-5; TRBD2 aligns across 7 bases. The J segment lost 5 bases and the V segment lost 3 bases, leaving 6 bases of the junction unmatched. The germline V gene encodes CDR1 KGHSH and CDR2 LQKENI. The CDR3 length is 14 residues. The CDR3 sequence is CASSPSGGLETQYF. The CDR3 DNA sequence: TGTGCCAGCTCACCTTCCGGGGGGTTGGAGACCCAGTACTTC.

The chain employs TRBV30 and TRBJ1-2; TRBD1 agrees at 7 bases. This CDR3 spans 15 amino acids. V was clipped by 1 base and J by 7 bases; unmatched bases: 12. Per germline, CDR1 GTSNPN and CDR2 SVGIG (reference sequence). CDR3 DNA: TGTGCCTGGAGTGCGGGTCCGAGACAGGGATTTGGCTACACCTTC. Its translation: CAWSAGPRQGFGYTF.

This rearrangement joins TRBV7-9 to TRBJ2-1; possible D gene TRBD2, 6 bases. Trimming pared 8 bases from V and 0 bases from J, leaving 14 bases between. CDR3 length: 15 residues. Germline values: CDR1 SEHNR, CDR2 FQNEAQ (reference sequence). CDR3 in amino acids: CASGPGLTSYNEQFF. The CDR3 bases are TGTGCCAGCGGACCGGGACTTACCTCCTACAATGAGCAGTTCTTC.

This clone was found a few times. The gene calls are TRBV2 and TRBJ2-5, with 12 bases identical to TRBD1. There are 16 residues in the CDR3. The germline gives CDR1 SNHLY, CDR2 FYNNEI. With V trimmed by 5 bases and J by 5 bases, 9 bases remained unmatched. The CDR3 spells CASSPGTGGRVETQYF. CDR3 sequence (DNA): TGTGCCAGCAGTCCCGGGACAGGGGGCAGAGTCGAGACCCAGTACTTC.

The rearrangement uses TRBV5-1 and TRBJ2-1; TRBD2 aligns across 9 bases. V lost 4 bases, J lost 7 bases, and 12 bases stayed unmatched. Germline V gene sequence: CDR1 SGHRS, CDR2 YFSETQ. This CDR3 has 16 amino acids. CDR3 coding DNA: TGCGCCAGCAGCCCCTCCTTGGGCGGGGGGGCTAATGAGCAGTTCTTC. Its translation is CASSPSLGGGANEQFF.

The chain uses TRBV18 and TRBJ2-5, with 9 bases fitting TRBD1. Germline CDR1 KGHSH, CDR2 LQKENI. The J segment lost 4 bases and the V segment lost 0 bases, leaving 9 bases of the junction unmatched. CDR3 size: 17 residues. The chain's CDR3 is CASSPPPWTGERETQYF. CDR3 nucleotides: TGTGCCAGCTCACCACCCCCTTGGACAGGGGAAAGAGAGACCCAGTACTTC.

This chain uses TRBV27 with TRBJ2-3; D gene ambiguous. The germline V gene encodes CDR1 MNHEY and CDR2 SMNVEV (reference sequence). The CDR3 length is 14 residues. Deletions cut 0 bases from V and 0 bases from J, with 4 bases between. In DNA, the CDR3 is TGTGCCAGCAGTTTATCGGGCAGCACAGATACGCAGTATTTT. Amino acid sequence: CASSLSGSTDTQYF.

DNA of the CDR3: TGTGCCAGCAGTCTAACCTCCAGGGGCGACCAAGAGACCCAGTACTTC. It is translated as CASSLTSRGDQETQYF. The V call is TRBV27, the J call TRBJ2-5; a weak D match, TRBD1 (6 bases). The germline V and J ends were trimmed by 5 bases and 0 bases, with 16 bases remaining between them. This CDR3 spans 16 amino acids. The germline V gene encodes CDR1 MNHEY and CDR2 SMNVEV (reference sequence).

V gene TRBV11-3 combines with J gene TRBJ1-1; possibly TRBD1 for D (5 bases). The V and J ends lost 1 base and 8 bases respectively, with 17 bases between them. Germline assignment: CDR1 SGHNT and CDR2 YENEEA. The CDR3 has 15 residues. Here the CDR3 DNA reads TGTGCCAGCAGCTTAGGCGGCAGGGATAGCCGAGAAGCTTTCTTT. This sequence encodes CASSLGGRDSREAFF.

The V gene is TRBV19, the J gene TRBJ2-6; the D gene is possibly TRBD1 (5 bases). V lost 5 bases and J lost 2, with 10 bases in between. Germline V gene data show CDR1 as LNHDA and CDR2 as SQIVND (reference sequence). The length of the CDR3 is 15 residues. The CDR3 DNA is TGTGCCAGTAGTGACAGCCTGACTGGGGCCAACGTCCTGACTTTC. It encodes CASSDSLTGANVLTF.

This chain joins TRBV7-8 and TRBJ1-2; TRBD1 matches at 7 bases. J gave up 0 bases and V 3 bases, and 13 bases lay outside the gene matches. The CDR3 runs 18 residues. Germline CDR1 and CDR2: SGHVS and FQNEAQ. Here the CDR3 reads CASSFRGGPRRPNYGYTF. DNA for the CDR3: TGTGCCAGCAGCTTCCGAGGGGGCCCCCGCCGACCTAACTATGGCTACACCTTC.

The CDR3 is CASSVITGAGEGYTF. In DNA form, the CDR3 reads TGTGCCAGCAGCGTAATAACGGGGGCGGGGGAAGGCTACACCTTC. The V and J genes are TRBV9 and TRBJ1-2, with D possibly matching TRBD1 (6 bases). Trimming shortened V by 1 base and J by 8 bases, and 18 bases separated the two germline ends. The CDR3 extends over 15 amino acids. Germline V lookup: CDR1 SGDLS, CDR2 YYNGEE.

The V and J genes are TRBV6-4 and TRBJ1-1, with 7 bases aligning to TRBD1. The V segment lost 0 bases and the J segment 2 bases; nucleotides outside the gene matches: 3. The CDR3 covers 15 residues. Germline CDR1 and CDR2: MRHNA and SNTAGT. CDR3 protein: CASSDSHRGNTEAFF. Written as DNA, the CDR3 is TGTGCCAGCAGTGACTCGCACAGGGGAAACACTGAAGCTTTCTTT.

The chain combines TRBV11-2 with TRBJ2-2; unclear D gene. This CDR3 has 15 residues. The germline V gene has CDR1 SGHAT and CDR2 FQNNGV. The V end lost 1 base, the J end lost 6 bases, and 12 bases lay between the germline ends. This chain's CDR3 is CASSLGLPVPGELFF. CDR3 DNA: TGTGCCAGCAGCTTAGGACTCCCAGTTCCCGGGGAGCTGTTTTTT.

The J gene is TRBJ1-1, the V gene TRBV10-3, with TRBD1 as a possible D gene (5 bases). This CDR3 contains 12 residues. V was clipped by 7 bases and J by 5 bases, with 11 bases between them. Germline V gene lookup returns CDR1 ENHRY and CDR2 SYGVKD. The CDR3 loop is CAINDSKTEAFF. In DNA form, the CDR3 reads TGTGCCATCAACGACAGTAAGACTGAAGCTTTCTTT.

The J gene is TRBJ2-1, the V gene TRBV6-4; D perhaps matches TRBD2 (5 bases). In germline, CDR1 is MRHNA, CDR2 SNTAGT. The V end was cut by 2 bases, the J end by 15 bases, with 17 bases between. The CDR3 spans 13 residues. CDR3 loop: CASSDRLRGRTFF. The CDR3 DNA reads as TGTGCCAGCAGTGACCGACTTCGGGGAAGGACGTTCTTC.

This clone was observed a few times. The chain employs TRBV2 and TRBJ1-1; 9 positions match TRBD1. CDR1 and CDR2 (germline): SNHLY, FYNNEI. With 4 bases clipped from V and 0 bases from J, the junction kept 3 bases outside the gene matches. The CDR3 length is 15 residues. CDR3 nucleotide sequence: TGTGCCAGCAGTGTACAGGGGGCTGTGAACACTGAAGCTTTCTTT. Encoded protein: CASSVQGAVNTEAFF.

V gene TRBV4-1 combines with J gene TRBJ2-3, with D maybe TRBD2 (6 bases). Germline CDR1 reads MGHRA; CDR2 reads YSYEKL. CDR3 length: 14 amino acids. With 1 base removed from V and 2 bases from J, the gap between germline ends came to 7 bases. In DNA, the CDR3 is TGCGCCAGCAGCCAAGCGGGGGACACAGATACGCAGTATTTT. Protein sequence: CASSQAGDTDTQYF.

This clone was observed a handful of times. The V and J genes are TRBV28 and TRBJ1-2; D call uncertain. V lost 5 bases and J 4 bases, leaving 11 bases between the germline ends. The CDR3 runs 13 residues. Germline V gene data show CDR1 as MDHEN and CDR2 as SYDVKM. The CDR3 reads CASSGGRSYGYTF. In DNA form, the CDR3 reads TGTGCCAGCAGTGGCGGGAGGTCCTATGGCTACACCTTC.

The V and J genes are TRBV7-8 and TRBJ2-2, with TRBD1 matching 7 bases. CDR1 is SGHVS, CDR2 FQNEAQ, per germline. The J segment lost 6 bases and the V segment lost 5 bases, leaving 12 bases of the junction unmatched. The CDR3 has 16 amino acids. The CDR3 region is CASSPLYQGVAGELFF. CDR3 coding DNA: TGTGCCAGCAGCCCCCTATATCAGGGGGTGGCCGGGGAGCTGTTTTTT.